This TCR beta chain was profiled in a study of regulatory T cells in long-lasting Graves disease. Turning to the study itself: Under 3 months of antithyroid drugs had been taken by newly diagnosed Graves' patients.

Sequencing libraries for TCR beta were prepared with iRepertoire HTBI primers and Arm-PCR of CDR3 regions. TCRdb fed the multiplex PCR reads into MiXCR, producing one record per CDR3 protein. The sample has about 610,000 distinct CDR3 sequences, about 16% seen once. Whole-study results and caveats: For persistent Graves' patients, TCR diversity was lower than for newly diagnosed ones. Favored usage of TRBV28, TRBJ1-2 and TRBJ2-5 was recorded in persistent disease.

The V end was cut by 4 bases, the J end by 0 bases, with 6 bases between. Germline V lookup: CDR1 MNHEY, CDR2 SMNVEV (reference sequence). This CDR3 contains 13 residues. This clonotype was counted at least ten times. Its antigen is undetermined. Time point specified: newly diagnosed GD, antithyroid drugs for less than 3 months. The authors made the TCR library using RNA they extracted from PBMCs. These same records also appear under a second study, on T cells in Graves' hyperthyroidism and ophthalmopathy. This second report adds: Ophthalmopathy stood apart from stable hyperthyroidism in a 13 V-J model.

Source: peripheral blood mononuclear cells (PBMCs), taken at new diagnosis, from a patient treated with antithyroid drugs. The receptor's source is a man aged 18 to 29 with Graves disease. The rearrangement joins TRBV27 to TRBJ1-1; D uncertain. CDR3 region: CASSSYMNTEAFF. In DNA, the CDR3 is TGTGCCAGCAGTTCCTACATGAACACTGAAGCTTTCTTT.